This entry lists 25 T cell receptor beta chains sequenced from one sample in a study of T cell responses to AZD1222 COVID-19 vaccine. TCRdb keeps only in-frame clones here, not all; method: immunoSEQ multiplex PCR. Here the sample spans 98,000 or so clones, 70% to 85% being singletons. The specimen was peripheral blood, collected 28 days after the second AZD1222 dose. These receptors came from an adult who received the AZD1222 COVID-19 vaccine.

This clone appeared a few times. V gene TRBV5-3 combines with J gene TRBJ1-6; D not resolved. TRBV5-3 is flagged as an ORF with uncertain function. This CDR3 has 16 residues. Between the trimmed V and J ends, which lost 0 bases and 6 bases, there was a span of 13 bases. CDR3 bases: TGTGCCAGAAGCTTGGTCTCCCGGAATACTAATTCACCCCTCCACTTT. It specifies CARSLVSRNTNSPLHF.

This clone was seen just once. The chain links TRBV7-9 to TRBJ1-5, with TRBD1 as a possible D gene (5 bases). The V and J ends lost 5 bases and 0 bases respectively, with 11 bases between them. CDR3 size: 15 residues. Germline-derived CDR1 and CDR2 are SEHNR and FQNEAQ (reference sequence). The DNA of the CDR3 is TGTGCCAGCAGCCCCGCAGGGAATAGCAATCAGCCCCAGCATTTT. Its protein product is CASSPAGNSNQPQHF.

The chain recombines TRBV5-1 with TRBJ1-4; TRBD1 might be the D (6 bases). From germline, CDR1 is SGHRS and CDR2 YFSETQ. There are 16 residues in the CDR3. Trimming removed 0 bases from V and 0 bases from J, with 9 bases in between. CDR3 sequence: CASSLVRGSTNEKLFF. In nucleotides, the CDR3 is TGCGCCAGCAGCTTGGTCAGGGGATCAACTAATGAAAAACTGTTTTTT.

Only a few counts were recorded for this clone. The chain uses TRBV25-1 and TRBJ1-1, with a weak D call TRBD1 (5 bases). Trimming took off 0 bases at V and 7 bases at J, with 12 bases between the two ends. The CDR3 totals 14 residues. CDR1 and CDR2 (germline): MGHDK, SYGVNS. The CDR3 protein is CASSEYDRGSEAFF. The CDR3 DNA is TGTGCCAGCAGTGAATATGACCGGGGCAGTGAAGCTTTCTTT.

As regards this clone: The germline gene is not matched at one end of the junction; a read error may be the cause. This chain joins TRBV19 and TRBJ1-4; the D is unclear. The CDR3 totals 12 residues. The germline gives CDR1 LNHDA, CDR2 SQIVND (reference sequence). CDR3 loop: CASSMGSGDPHF. The CDR3 DNA reads as TGTGCCAGTAGTATGGGCTCCGGCGATCCCCATTTT.

J is TRBJ2-2 and V is TRBV1; the table's D call, TRBD1, was not checked against the DNA. TRBV1 constitutes a pseudogene. The CDR3 extends over 16 amino acids. Here the CDR3 reads CTSSQMGQGDTGELFF. Written as DNA, the CDR3 is TGCACCAGCAGCCAGATGGGACAGGGGGACACCGGGGAGCTGTTTTTT.

This clone was seen more than once but under ten times. The chain uses TRBV29-1 and TRBJ1-1; no reliable D call. The CDR3 has 13 amino acids. The V gene lost 8 bases and the J gene lost 1 base, with 14 bases spanning the gap. Germline lookup yields CDR1 SQVTM and CDR2 ANQGSEA. CDR3 DNA sequence: TGCAGCCCCACTCGGGAGGGGAACACTGAAGCTTTCTTT. This sequence encodes CSPTREGNTEAFF.

The gene calls are TRBV19 and TRBJ1-1; a weak D match, TRBD1 (5 bases). The CDR3 loop spans 13 amino acids. CDR1 and CDR2 from the germline V gene are LNHDA and SQIVND (reference sequence). V lost 5 bases, J lost 8 bases, and 15 bases lay in between. CDR3 sequence reads: CASSYGTAGEAFF. CDR3 in DNA: TGTGCCAGTAGTTATGGGACGGCCGGGGAAGCTTTCTTT.

The chain joins TRBV5-1 to TRBJ2-1; maybe TRBD1 (6 bases). CDR1 SGHRS and CDR2 YFSETQ come from the germline V gene. This CDR3 comprises 16 residues. Trimming cost V 3 bases and J 12 bases, with 25 bases left between them. Here the CDR3 reads CASSSGTTGFPQGQFF. CDR3 DNA sequence: TGCGCCAGCAGCTCGGGAACGACAGGTTTTCCCCAGGGGCAGTTCTTC.

CDR3 sequence reads: CASTGTAFTGELFF. CDR3 in DNA: TGCGCCAGCACAGGTACCGCGTTTACCGGGGAGCTGTTTTTT. The genes are TRBV10-2 and TRBJ2-2; no clear D. The CDR3 spans 14 residues. V was shortened by 7 bases and J by 5 bases, with 14 bases between the two germline ends. Germline V CDR1 and CDR2: WSHSY, SAAADI.

The chain carries TRBV10-3 and TRBJ2-7; 8 bases align to TRBD2. Germline V gene sequence: CDR1 ENHRY, CDR2 SYGVKD. The length of the CDR3 is 13 residues. After removal of 3 bases from V and 2 bases from J, the junction contained 0 bases not matched to a gene. CDR3 in amino acids: CAISDGGAYEQYF. DNA for the CDR3: TGTGCCATCAGTGACGGGGGGGCCTACGAGCAGTACTTC.

The genes are TRBV5-1 and TRBJ1-4; D remains ambiguous. Trimming took 4 bases from V and 0 from J, leaving 7 bases between them. The germline gives CDR1 SGHRS, CDR2 YFSETQ. This CDR3 comprises 14 residues. This CDR3 reads CASSQTTTNEKLFF. The CDR3 region has the DNA TGCGCCAGCAGCCAGACTACAACTAATGAAAAACTGTTTTTT.

As DNA, the CDR3 is TGTGCCAGCAGTTTCAGATTGGGACTAGCGGGAGGGCCAGCGGATACGCAGTATTTT. Protein product: CASSFRLGLAGGPADTQYF. This chain connects TRBV27 to TRBJ2-3, with 16 bases identical to TRBD2. CDR1 is MNHEY, CDR2 SMNVEV, per germline (reference sequence). The V segment lost 3 bases and the J segment 6 bases; nucleotides outside the gene matches: 12. The CDR3 is 19 amino acids.

The chain employs TRBV27 and TRBJ2-7; D possibly matches TRBD1 or TRBD2 (5 bases each). Germline-derived CDR1 and CDR2 are MNHEY and SMNVEV (reference sequence). The ends were cut back, 4 bases at V and 8 bases at J, with 9 bases in the middle. This CDR3 is 11 amino acids long. The CDR3 DNA reads as TGTGCCAGCAGTTCTCGGGGACAGCAGTACTTC. Translation: CASSSRGQQYF.

J is TRBJ1-3 and V is TRBV3-1 (or the pseudogene TRBV3-2), with D perhaps matching TRBD1 (5 bases). This CDR3 has 15 amino acids. Germline V gene sequence: CDR1 LGHDT, CDR2 YNNKEL (reference sequence). V lost 4 bases to trimming and J lost 4 bases, with 14 bases between them. The CDR3 region is CASSPPRQKGNTIYF. As DNA, the CDR3 is TGTGCCAGCAGCCCACCTCGACAGAAAGGAAACACCATATATTTT.

The J gene is TRBJ1-6, the V gene TRBV5-1, with D tentatively TRBD1 (5 bases). Germline V lookup: CDR1 SGHRS, CDR2 YFSETQ. This CDR3 has 14 amino acids. Trimming took 0 bases from V and 7 from J, leaving 8 bases between them. The DNA of the CDR3 is TGCGCCAGCAGCTTGGCGGACACCAATTCACCCCTCCACTTT. Its translation: CASSLADTNSPLHF.

This chain connects TRBV3-1 (or the pseudogene TRBV3-2) to TRBJ1-6; D is undetermined. There are 14 residues in the CDR3. The V gene lost 4 bases and the J gene lost 8 bases, with 12 bases spanning the gap. Germline assignment: CDR1 LGHDT and CDR2 YNNKEL (reference sequence). For the CDR3, the DNA is TGTGCCAGCAGCCCCTCGAGAAGTTATTCACCCCTCCACTTT. This codes for CASSPSRSYSPLHF.

This clone appeared once. This sequence joins TRBV7-9 and TRBJ1-3, with D perhaps matching TRBD1 (6 bases). V lost 1 base, J lost 8 bases, and 15 bases lay in between. Germline loops: CDR1 SEHNR, CDR2 FQNEAQ (reference sequence). The CDR3 is made up of 15 amino acids. CDR3 nucleotide sequence: TGTGCCAGCAGCTTAGGACAGGCGTTAAAGGACACCATATATTTT. Translation: CASSLGQALKDTIYF.

This clone came up once. The rearrangement uses TRBV7-9 and TRBJ1-4; 10 nucleotides align to TRBD1. V lost 0 bases, J lost 5 bases, and 0 bases stayed unmatched. CDR3 size: 15 residues. Germline loops: CDR1 SEHNR, CDR2 FQNEAQ (reference sequence). CDR3 in DNA: TGTGCCAGCAGCTTAGCGGGACAGGGGAATGAAAAACTGTTTTTT. Translating gives CASSLAGQGNEKLFF.

CDR3: CASSLGGAGAYNEQFF. CDR3 DNA: TGCGCCAGCAGCTTGGGTGGGGCGGGGGCCTACAATGAGCAGTTCTTC. This chain connects TRBV5-1 to TRBJ2-1, with TRBD2 matching over 7 bases. Germline assignment: CDR1 SGHRS and CDR2 YFSETQ. The CDR3 spans 16 residues. After removal of 0 bases from V and 2 bases from J, the junction contained 5 bases not matched to a gene.

In this sample, this clone turned up once. The chain carries TRBV13 and TRBJ2-3, with 7 bases aligning to TRBD2. Trimming at V came to 0 bases and at J to 4 bases, leaving 4 bases not matched to a gene. The CDR3 contains 15 residues. Germline V gene lookup returns CDR1 PRHDT and CDR2 FYEKMQ (reference sequence). Written as DNA, the CDR3 is TGTGCCAGCAGCTTAGGGCCGAGCGGGGCAGATACGCAGTATTTT. Protein product: CASSLGPSGADTQYF.

This clone was observed once. Here the CDR3 reads CASSQGRTTYEQYF. DNA for the CDR3: TGCGCCAGCAGCCAAGGGAGGACTACCTACGAGCAGTACTTC. V and J are TRBV4-1 and TRBJ2-7; D may be TRBD2 (6 bases). The CDR3 sequence is 14 residues long. V was cut by 1 base and J by 2 bases, with 9 bases left in between. Germline CDR1 reads MGHRA; CDR2 reads YSYEKL.

This clone is a singleton in its sample. This chain uses TRBV7-9 with TRBJ2-1; D gene unclear. The CDR3 spans 14 residues. V lost 5 bases to trimming and J lost 0 bases, with 8 bases between them. Looked up from germline, CDR1 is SEHNR and CDR2 is FQNEAQ (reference sequence). The CDR3 bases are TGTGCCAGCAGCCCGTCTGCCTCCTACAATGAGCAGTTCTTC. Its translation: CASSPSASYNEQFF.

The V and J genes are TRBV18 and TRBJ1-1; the D gene is possibly TRBD1 (5 bases). The CDR3 totals 16 residues. The V gene's germline CDR1 is KGHSH and CDR2 LQKENI. The germline V and J ends were trimmed by 3 bases and 3 bases, with 17 bases remaining between them. The CDR3 region has the DNA TGTGCCAGCTCACCTGAGACCCCAGGGTGGGACACTGAAGCTTTCTTT. Translated, it gives CASSPETPGWDTEAFF.

V usage is TRBV19 and J usage is TRBJ2-1; perhaps D is TRBD1 or TRBD2 (5 bases each). The CDR3 is 17 amino acids. The ends were cut back, 4 bases at V and 1 base at J, with 17 bases in the middle. Germline CDR1 and CDR2: LNHDA and SQIVND (reference sequence). CDR3 sequence: CASSKGSGQFSYNEQFF. Written as DNA, the CDR3 is TGTGCCAGTAGTAAAGGGTCGGGGCAATTTTCCTACAATGAGCAGTTCTTC.